The clone carrying this T cell receptor (beta chain) came up once. In the original analysis: Nucleated cell counts were estimated from reference gene primer amplification. Generated by immunoSEQ multiplex PCR, the TCRdb table keeps only in-frame clones and is missing some. Clone size and the V and J calls come from that table; the DNA yielded D and trimming. Of about 80,000 clones listed, over 80% are singletons. The entry originates in a study of blood T cell repertoires in COVID-19. Study as a whole: There were acute and convalescent COVID-19 samples, and they came from the United States, Italy and Spain. T cells, B-cell-depleted T cells, or PBMCs provided the cDNA or gDNA that served as material.

The ends lost 0 bases at V and 5 bases at J; junction bases unmatched: 7. The CDR3 length is 16 residues. Germline loops: CDR1 SEHNR, CDR2 FQNEAQ (reference sequence). The receptor was derived from a human donor in a cohort sampled during active COVID-19. The sequenced sample consisted of peripheral blood. The chain carries TRBV7-9 and TRBJ2-1; 7 bases map to TRBD1. In nucleotides, the CDR3 is TGTGCCAGCAGCTTAGCGCAGGGACAGCCTGACAATGAGCAGTTCTTC. Its translation is CASSLAQGQPDNEQFF. Together with reference TRBV7-9 and TRBJ2-1, the CDR3 gives the full variable domain: DTGVSQNPRHKITKRGQNVTFRCDPISEHNRLYWYRQTLGQGPEFLTYFQNEAQLEKSRLLSDRFSAERPKGSFSTLEIQRTEQGDSAMYLCASSLAQGQPDNEQFFGPGTRLTVL.